This entry lists 2 T cell receptor beta chains sequenced from one sample in a study of blood T cell repertoires in COVID-19. Libraries were prepared by immunoSEQ multiplex PCR; TCRdb keeps only in-frame clonotypes and omits some of them. Counted here are 150,000 to 250,000 clones, more than 65% occurring once; the ten biggest clones make up around 7%. The sample was PBMCs or T cells enriched from blood (not recorded which). These receptors originate from a man aged 35-49 years who had recovered from COVID-19.

This clone was detected many times. The rearrangement links TRBV5-6 to TRBJ2-1; D is possibly TRBD2 (5 bases). CDR3 length equals 17 residues. The V end lost 0 bases, the J end lost 0 bases, and 13 bases lay between the germline ends. The germline gives CDR1 SGHDT, CDR2 YYEEEE. DNA for the CDR3: TGTGCCAGCAGCTTGGCCGGGATAGGCCTCTCCTACAATGAGCAGTTCTTC. It is translated as CASSLAGIGLSYNEQFF.

Concerning this clone: This sample includes further DNA sequences coding for the same CDR3. V and J are TRBV5-1 and TRBJ1-1, with no clear D. CDR1 is SGHRS and CDR2 is YFSETQ in the germline V gene. This CDR3 has 13 residues. V was trimmed by 0 bases and J by 4 bases, leaving 7 bases between them. The DNA of the CDR3 is TGCGCCAGCAGCTTGGGTACAAGCACTGAAGCTTTCTTT. Protein sequence: CASSLGTSTEAFF.